This T cell receptor (beta chain) was identified during a study of blood T cell repertoires in COVID-19. Study details: Sites in the United States, Italy and Spain provided acute and convalescent COVID-19 samples. PBMCs, B-cell-depleted T cells, or T cells were the source of the cDNA or gDNA that made up the material.

This CDR3 comprises 14 residues. Germline CDR1 and CDR2: LGHDT and YNNKEL (reference sequence). V lost 2 bases to trimming and J lost 3 bases, with 10 bases between them. This table comes from immunoSEQ multiplex PCR, and its TCRdb copy is limited to in-frame clones, with some not included. The sample lists about 410,000 clones, 90% seen once, with 0.6% in the top ten. Donors were grouped by their self-reported clinical history. The sequenced sample was PBMCs or T cells enriched from blood (not recorded which). The chain uses TRBV3-1 (or the pseudogene TRBV3-2) and TRBJ1-1, with D possibly being TRBD1 (5 bases). The sequence derives from a man in his late teens or twenties who had recovered from COVID-19. The CDR3 nucleotides read TGTGCCAGCAGCCAATCTCAGGGATACACTGAAGCTTTCTTT. Its protein is CASSQSQGYTEAFF.